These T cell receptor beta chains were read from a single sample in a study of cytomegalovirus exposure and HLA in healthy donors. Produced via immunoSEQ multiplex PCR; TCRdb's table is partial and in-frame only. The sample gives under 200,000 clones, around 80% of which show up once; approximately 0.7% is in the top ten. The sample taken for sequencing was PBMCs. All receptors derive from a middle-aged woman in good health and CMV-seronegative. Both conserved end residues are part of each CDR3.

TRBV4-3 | CASSQDEGDNQPQHF
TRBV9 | CASSVDGRGTDTQYF
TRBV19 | CASSIGAQATDTQYF
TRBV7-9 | CASSTGTGSWGANVLTF
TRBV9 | CASSVGETSALGDTQYF
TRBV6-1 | CASSEAGSPGGEQFF
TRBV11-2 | CASSIDPQGSTEAFF
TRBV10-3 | CAISATSGGTDTQYF
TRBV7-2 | CASSLGLGETQYF
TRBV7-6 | CASSQGTELYNEQFF
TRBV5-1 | CASSLGRDRLRNEQFF
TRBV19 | CASSINGYEQYF
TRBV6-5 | CASSGLAAQETQYF
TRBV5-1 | CASSFTGEQFF
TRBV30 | CAWSVAGREASYEQYF
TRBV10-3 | CAISDRGSTYNEQFF
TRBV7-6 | CASSRPPLAEFTGELFF
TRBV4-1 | CASSQEWLVDETQYF
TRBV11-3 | CASSWSGSEQYF
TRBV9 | CASSVEGGGTEAFF
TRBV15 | CATSPRTGSQYF
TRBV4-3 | CASSLSVGDEEKLFF
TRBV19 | CASSPDRGMNTEAFF
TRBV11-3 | CASSQPGQGATEAFF
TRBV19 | CASSLTGSGANVLTF
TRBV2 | CATRPGQGSNSEQYF
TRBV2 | CASSVLSGGAEQYF
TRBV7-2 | CASSRFNTYEQYF
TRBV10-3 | CAISEVFMLAGVKTGELFF
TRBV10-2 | CASSGSAVGPYEQYF
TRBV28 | CASRLTGKNSPLHF
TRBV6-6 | CASSRLAGTNTGELFF
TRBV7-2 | CASSLGQGWGYTF
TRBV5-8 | CASSRTGGSNQPQHF
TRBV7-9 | CASSRTGANYGYTF